This T cell receptor beta chain was sequenced during a study of regulatory T cells in long-lasting Graves disease. Indicated time point: newly diagnosed GD, antithyroid drugs for less than 3 months. PBMC-derived RNA was used for the TCR library. Arm-PCR of CDR3 regions and iRepertoire HTBI primers were used to build TCR beta libraries. In the source study's methods: Across all samples, about 62 TRBV segments and around 15 TRBJ segments were identified. One entry per CDR3 protein, called by TCRdb with MiXCR from the multiplex PCR reads. The authors' filters were not applied to this entry. This sample has about 610,000 distinct CDR3 sequences, with 16% found just once. In regard to this clonotype: A much larger clonotype is one base distant, so this may be a read error.

These data were also filed under a second study, of T cells in Graves' hyperthyroidism and ophthalmopathy. From that second work: Newly diagnosed patients aged 18 to 65 had hyperthyroidism of under 2 months' duration. The TCR CDR3 first-round RT-PCR relied on the HTBI primer set.

The TCR sequence derives from a man between 18 and 29 years old with Graves disease. The sequencing used peripheral blood mononuclear cells (PBMCs), collected at new diagnosis, from a patient treated with antithyroid drugs.

Written as DNA, the CDR3 is TGTGCCAGCAGCGATTTTGGTGAGGGACAAGAGACCCTGTACTTC. Translation: CASSDFGEGQETLYF. The chain recombines TRBV28 with TRBJ2-5; a weak D match, TRBD1 (6 bases). The CDR3 covers 15 residues. Looked up from germline, CDR1 is MDHEN and CDR2 is SYDVKM.